Sequencing of this T cell receptor beta chain was carried out in a study of T-cell memory formation after mild COVID-19. UMIs and sample barcodes were carried by the TCR alpha and TCR beta cDNA libraries that 5'RACE produced using constant-segment primers. TCRdb passed the 5' RACE reads through MiXCR, listing each CDR3 protein once. This sample yields around 370,000 distinct CDR3 sequences, of which about 21% are seen a single time; approximately 12% belongs to the top ten. About this clonotype itself: Its antigen is undetermined.

Findings and caveats of the study: Balance between CD4 and CD8 was seen in clones contracting day 15 to 85, and a CD4+ lean was seen in later expanders. The study found contracting CD4+ clones mainly in CM and EM and contracting CD8+ clones in EMRA. Pre-infection memory contained some responding clones, which suggested that cross-reactive memory had joined.

The CDR3 length is 16 residues. CDR1 and CDR2 from the germline V gene are SGHNT and YENEEA. The junction had 6 bases not matched to a gene; V was cut back by 4 bases and J by 0 bases. Sequencing was performed on PBMCs or a T cell subset sorted from them (not recorded which). The clonotype originates from an adult woman who had mild COVID-19 (a few samples of this study predate the infection). Cell type and time point are not known. The rearrangement uses TRBV11-3 and TRBJ2-1; 7 bases agree with TRBD2. CDR3 sequence (DNA): TGTGCCAGCAGCTCCCGCGGGAGTTACTCCTACAATGAGCAGTTCTTC. Its translation: CASSSRGSYSYNEQFF.